This T cell receptor beta chain was observed in a study of identical twins. General study results and limits: Zero-insertion analyses could be partly confounded by invariant MAIT and iNKT cells. It was out-of-frame TCR alpha sharing in monozygotic twins that models underestimated. Insertions were fewer in abundant cord blood beta clonotypes, whereas memory repertoires showed none of this pattern.

Unique molecular identifiers were present on the cDNA, which also gained a universal primer site by template switching. Each CDR3 protein is one row after TCRdb ran MiXCR on the 5' RACE reads. The data contain 250,000 or so distinct CDR3 sequences, 7.5% of them seen just once; the ten biggest clones take up 5% to 6%. In this sample, this clonotype turned up many times. Its antigen is unidentified. These data also featured in a second study, about yellow fever vaccine responses in identical twins.

This clonotype originated in a woman aged 18-35 years in good health. The sample taken for sequencing was CD8+ T cells sorted from blood.

CDR3 DNA: TGTGCCAGCAGCCCAGGGACTAGCGGGGGGTACAATGAGCAGTTCTTC. Translated, it gives CASSPGTSGGYNEQFF. The V and J genes are TRBV12-3 or TRBV12-4 and TRBJ2-1, with 15 positions matching TRBD2. The V and J ends lost 6 bases and 4 bases, in that order; junction bases with no gene match: 4. This CDR3 has 16 residues.